Following are 8 T cell receptor beta chains from one sample sequenced in a study of T cell repertoires in cytomegalovirus infection. Their antigen targets remain unknown. Each CDR3 protein gets one entry after TCRdb re-called the reads with MiXCR. The sample lists under 90,000 distinct CDR3 sequences, around half occurring once. This specimen was CD8+ T cells from cultured PBMCs, taken from culture after CMV antigen stimulation. The origin of the receptors is a human donor in good health (CMV status not recorded). Some clones in this sample may be carry-over from other donors' samples.

J is TRBJ1-5 and V is TRBV6-8; D ambiguous. Germline V gene sequence: CDR1 MNHGY, CDR2 SAAAGT. The CDR3 contains 10 residues. V lost 8 bases and J 6 bases, leaving 5 bases between the germline ends. CDR3 loop: CASSPQPQHF. The DNA for the CDR3 is TGTGCCAGCTCCCCTCAGCCCCAGCATTTT.

This clonotype showed up just a few times. The chain uses TRBV28 and TRBJ1-5; the match to TRBD1 covers 7 bases. V shed 1 base, J shed 6 bases, and the junction held 6 bases outside the gene matches. The germline CDR1 and CDR2 sequences are MDHEN and SYDVKM. The CDR3 contains 15 residues. CDR3 nucleotides: TGTGCCAGCAGTTTATACAGGGGAGCAGGTCAGCCCCAGCATTTT. It encodes CASSLYRGAGQPQHF.

The chain uses TRBV27 and TRBJ2-7, with 9 bases fitting TRBD1. The germline V gene has CDR1 MNHEY and CDR2 SMNVEV (reference sequence). Unmatched junction bases numbered 8, after V lost 5 bases and J lost 3 bases. CDR3 length: 15 amino acids. CDR3 in amino acids: CASSTLGQGVYEQYF. DNA of the CDR3: TGTGCCAGCAGTACATTGGGACAGGGAGTCTACGAGCAGTACTTC.

The V and J genes are TRBV4-1 and TRBJ1-4; D not resolved. The germline V and J ends were trimmed by 2 bases and 5 bases, with 12 bases remaining between them. The CDR3 is 15 amino acids. The germline V gene encodes CDR1 MGHRA and CDR2 YSYEKL. CDR3 sequence reads: CASSQRGQMNEKLFF. The DNA of the CDR3 is TGCGCCAGCAGCCAAAGAGGGCAGATGAATGAAAAACTGTTTTTT.

This clonotype has only one observation. The chain uses TRBV25-1 and TRBJ2-1; unclear D gene. V lost 2 bases, J lost 7 bases, and 12 bases lay in between. CDR3 length: 14 amino acids. CDR1 and CDR2 (germline): MGHDK, SYGVNS. The CDR3 loop reads CASSEENSVNEQFF. CDR3 bases: TGTGCCAGCAGTGAAGAAAACAGTGTGAATGAGCAGTTCTTC.

The chain combines TRBV28 with TRBJ2-1; 14 nucleotides agree with TRBD2. The CDR3 covers 15 residues. From germline, CDR1 is MDHEN and CDR2 SYDVKM. After removal of 5 bases from V and 7 bases from J, the junction contained 4 bases not matched to a gene. The CDR3 region is CASSLGTSGRNEQFF. In DNA form, the CDR3 reads TGTGCCAGCAGTCTCGGGACTAGCGGGAGAAATGAGCAGTTCTTC.

This clonotype showed up just a few times. The chain couples TRBV7-8 to TRBJ2-1, with 12 bases that match TRBD2. V lost 5 bases, J lost 0 bases, and 8 bases stayed unmatched. The length of the CDR3 is 18 residues. The germline gives CDR1 SGHVS, CDR2 FQNEAQ. As DNA, the CDR3 is TGTGCCAGCAGCCCTAAGACTAGCGGGGGCGTCTCCTACAATGAGCAGTTCTTC. Translated, it gives CASSPKTSGGVSYNEQFF.

The CDR3 here is CASSPRQDGGELFF. The CDR3, as DNA: TGTGCCAGCAGTCCCCGACAGGATGGCGGGGAGCTGTTTTTT. The rearrangement links TRBV3-1 to TRBJ2-2, with D maybe TRBD1 (6 bases). Trimming took 6 bases from V and 7 from J, leaving 15 bases between them. CDR1 is LGHDT and CDR2 is YNNKEL in the germline V gene (reference sequence). CDR3 length: 14 residues.